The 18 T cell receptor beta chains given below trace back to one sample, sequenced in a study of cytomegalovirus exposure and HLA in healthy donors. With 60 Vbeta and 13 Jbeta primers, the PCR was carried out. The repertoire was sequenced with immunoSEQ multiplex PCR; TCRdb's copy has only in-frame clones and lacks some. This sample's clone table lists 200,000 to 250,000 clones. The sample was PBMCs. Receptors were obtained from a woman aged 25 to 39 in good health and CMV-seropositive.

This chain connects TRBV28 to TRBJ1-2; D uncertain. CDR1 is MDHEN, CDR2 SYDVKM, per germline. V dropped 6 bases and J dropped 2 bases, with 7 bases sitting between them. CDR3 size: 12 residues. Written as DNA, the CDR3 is TGTGCCAGCAGCTCTCAGAACTATGGCTACACCTTC. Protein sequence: CASSSQNYGYTF.

This CDR3 reads CASSSSGVGTTEAFF. The CDR3 DNA sequence: TGTGCCAGCAGCTCCTCCGGGGTGGGTACAACTGAAGCTTTCTTT. The chain couples TRBV7-9 to TRBJ1-1; D gene uncertain. V dropped 4 bases and J dropped 5 bases, with 17 bases sitting between them. Germline CDR1 and CDR2: SEHNR and FQNEAQ (reference sequence). This CDR3 has 15 amino acids.

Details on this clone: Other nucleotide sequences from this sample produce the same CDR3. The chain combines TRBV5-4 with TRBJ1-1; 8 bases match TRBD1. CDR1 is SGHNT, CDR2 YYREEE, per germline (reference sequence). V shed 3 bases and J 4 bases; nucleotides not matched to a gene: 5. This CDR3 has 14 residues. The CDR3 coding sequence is TGTGCCAGCAGCTCGACAGACAGGGGCACTGAAGCTTTCTTT. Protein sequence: CASSSTDRGTEAFF.

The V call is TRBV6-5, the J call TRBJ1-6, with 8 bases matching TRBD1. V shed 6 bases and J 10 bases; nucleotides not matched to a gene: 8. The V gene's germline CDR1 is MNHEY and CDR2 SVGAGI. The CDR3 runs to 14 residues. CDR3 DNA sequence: TGTGCCAGCAGAAGCCAGGGGGCAGGATCACCCCTCCACTTT. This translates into CASRSQGAGSPLHF.

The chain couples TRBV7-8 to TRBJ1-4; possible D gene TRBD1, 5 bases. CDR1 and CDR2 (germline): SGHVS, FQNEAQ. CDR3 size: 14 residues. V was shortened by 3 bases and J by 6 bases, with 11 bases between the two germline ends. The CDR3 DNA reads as TGTGCCAGCAGCTTTTCCAGGGTCGATGAAAAACTGTTTTTT. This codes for CASSFSRVDEKLFF.

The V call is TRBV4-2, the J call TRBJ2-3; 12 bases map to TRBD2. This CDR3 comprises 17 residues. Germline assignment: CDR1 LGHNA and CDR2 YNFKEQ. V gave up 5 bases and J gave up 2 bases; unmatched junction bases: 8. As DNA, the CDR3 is TGTGCCAGCAGCGAAACTAGCGGGGGGCTTTCCACAGATACGCAGTATTTT. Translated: CASSETSGGLSTDTQYF.

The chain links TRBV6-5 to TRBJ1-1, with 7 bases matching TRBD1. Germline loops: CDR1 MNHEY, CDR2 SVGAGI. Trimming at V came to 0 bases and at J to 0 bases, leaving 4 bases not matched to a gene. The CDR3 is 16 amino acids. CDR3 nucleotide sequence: TGTGCCAGCAGTTACTCGGGGGACAGCATGAACACTGAAGCTTTCTTT. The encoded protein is CASSYSGDSMNTEAFF.

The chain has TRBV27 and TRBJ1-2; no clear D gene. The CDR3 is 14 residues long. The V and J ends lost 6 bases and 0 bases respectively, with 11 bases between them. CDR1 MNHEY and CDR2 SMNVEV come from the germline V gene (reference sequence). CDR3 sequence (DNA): TGTGCCAGCAGCTTCTCGGGGTCTAACTATGGCTACACCTTC. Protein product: CASSFSGSNYGYTF.

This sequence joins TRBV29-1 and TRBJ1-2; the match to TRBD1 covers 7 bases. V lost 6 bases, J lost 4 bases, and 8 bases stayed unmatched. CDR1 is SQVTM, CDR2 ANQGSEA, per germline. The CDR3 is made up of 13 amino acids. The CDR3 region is CSVSDRPSYGYTF. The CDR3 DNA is TGCAGCGTATCGGACAGGCCCTCCTATGGCTACACCTTC.

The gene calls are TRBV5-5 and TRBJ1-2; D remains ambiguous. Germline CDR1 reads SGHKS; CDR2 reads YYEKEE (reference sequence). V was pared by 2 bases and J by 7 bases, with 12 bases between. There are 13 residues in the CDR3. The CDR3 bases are TGTGCCAGCAGCTTACTAGGATTAGGTGGCTACACCTTC. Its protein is CASSLLGLGGYTF.

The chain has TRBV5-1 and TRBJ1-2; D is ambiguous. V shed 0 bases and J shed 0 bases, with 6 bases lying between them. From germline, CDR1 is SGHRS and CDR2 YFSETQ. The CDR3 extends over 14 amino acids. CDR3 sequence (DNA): TGCGCCAGCAGCTTGGTCCAATCTAACTATGGCTACACCTTC. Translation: CASSLVQSNYGYTF.

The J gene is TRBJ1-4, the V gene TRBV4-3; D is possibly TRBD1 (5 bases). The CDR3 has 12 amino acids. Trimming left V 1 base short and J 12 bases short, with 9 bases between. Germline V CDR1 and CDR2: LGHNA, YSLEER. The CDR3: CASSQGRGELFF. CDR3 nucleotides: TGCGCCAGCAGCCAAGGGAGGGGAGAACTGTTTTTT.

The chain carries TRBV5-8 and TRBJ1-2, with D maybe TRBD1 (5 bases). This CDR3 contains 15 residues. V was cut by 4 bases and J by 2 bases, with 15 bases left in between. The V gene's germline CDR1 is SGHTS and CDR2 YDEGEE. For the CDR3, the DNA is TGTGCCAGCAGCCTCCTAGGGGAGGGAAACTATGGCTACACCTTC. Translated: CASSLLGEGNYGYTF. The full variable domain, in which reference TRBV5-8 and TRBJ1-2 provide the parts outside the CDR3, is EAGVTQSPTHLIKTRGQQATLRCSPISGHTSVYWYQQALGLGLQFLLWYDEGEERNRGNFPPRFSGRQFPNYSSELNVNALELEDSALYLCASSLLGEGNYGYTFGSGTRLTVV.

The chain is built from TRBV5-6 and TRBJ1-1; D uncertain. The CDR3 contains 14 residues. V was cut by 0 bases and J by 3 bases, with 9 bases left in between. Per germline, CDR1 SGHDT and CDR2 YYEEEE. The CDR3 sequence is CASSLGFADTEAFF. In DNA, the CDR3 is TGTGCCAGCAGCTTGGGCTTCGCGGACACTGAAGCTTTCTTT.

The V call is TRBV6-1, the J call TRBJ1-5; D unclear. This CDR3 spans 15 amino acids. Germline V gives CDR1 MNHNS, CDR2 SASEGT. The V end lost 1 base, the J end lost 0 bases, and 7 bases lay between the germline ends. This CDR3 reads CASSEEYSSNQPQHF. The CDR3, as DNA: TGTGCCAGCAGTGAAGAGTATAGTAGCAATCAGCCCCAGCATTTT.

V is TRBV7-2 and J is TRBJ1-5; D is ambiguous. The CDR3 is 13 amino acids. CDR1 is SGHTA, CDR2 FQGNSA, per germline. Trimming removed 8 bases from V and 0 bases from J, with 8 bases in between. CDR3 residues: CASRVDSNQPQHF. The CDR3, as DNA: TGTGCCAGCCGGGTTGATAGCAATCAGCCCCAGCATTTT. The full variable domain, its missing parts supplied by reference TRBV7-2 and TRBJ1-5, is GAGVSQSPSNKVTEKGKDVELRCDPISGHTALYWYRQSLGQGLEFLIYFQGNSAPDKSGLPSDRFSAERTGGSVSTLTIQRTQQEDSAVYLCASRVDSNQPQHFGDGTRLSIL.

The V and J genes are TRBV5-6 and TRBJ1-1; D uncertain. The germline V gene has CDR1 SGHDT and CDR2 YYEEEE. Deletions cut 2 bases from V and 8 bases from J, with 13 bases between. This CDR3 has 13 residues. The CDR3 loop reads CASSFVTTGEAFF. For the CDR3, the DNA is TGTGCCAGCAGCTTCGTGACGACGGGAGAAGCTTTCTTT.

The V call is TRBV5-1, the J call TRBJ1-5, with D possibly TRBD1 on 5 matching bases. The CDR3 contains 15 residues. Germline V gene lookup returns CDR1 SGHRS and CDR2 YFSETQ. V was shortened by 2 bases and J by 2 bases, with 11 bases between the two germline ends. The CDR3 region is CASSLLGQRNQPQHF. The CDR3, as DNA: TGCGCCAGCAGCTTACTGGGGCAGCGCAATCAGCCCCAGCATTTT.